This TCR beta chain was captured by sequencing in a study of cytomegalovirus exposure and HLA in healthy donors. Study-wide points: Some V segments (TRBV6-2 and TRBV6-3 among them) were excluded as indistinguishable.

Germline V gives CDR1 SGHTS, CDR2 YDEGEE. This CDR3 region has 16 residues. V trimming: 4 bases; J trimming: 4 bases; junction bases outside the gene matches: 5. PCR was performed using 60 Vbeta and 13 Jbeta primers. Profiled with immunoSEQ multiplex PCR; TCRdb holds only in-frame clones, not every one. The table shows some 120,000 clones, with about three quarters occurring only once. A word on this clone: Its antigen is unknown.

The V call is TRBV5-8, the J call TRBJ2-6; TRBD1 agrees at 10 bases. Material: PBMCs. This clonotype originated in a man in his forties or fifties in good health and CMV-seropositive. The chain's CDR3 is CASSIDRGHGANVLTF. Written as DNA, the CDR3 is TGTGCCAGCAGCATAGACAGGGGGCACGGGGCCAACGTCCTGACTTTC.